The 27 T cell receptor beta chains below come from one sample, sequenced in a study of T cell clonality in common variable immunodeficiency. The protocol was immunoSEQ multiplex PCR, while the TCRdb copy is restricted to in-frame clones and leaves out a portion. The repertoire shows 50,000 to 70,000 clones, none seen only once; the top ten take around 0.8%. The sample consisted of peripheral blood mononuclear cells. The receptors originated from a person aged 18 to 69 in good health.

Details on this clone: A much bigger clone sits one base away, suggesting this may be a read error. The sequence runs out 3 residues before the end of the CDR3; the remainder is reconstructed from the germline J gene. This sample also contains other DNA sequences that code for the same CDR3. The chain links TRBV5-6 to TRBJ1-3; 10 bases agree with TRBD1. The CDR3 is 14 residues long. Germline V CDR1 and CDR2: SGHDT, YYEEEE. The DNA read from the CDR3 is TGTGCCAGCAGCCCTCCGGGACAGGGGAACACT. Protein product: CASSPPGQGNT. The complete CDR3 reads CASSPPGQGNTIYF.

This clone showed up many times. The DNA read from the CDR3 is TGCAGTGCGCCCCTAGCGGGACCAGATACG. Translation gives CSAPLAGPDT. In full, the CDR3 reads CSAPLAGPDTQYF. This chain links TRBV20-1 with TRBJ2-3; 9 bases map to TRBD2. The sequenced fragment ends 3 residues before the CDR3 boundary, so the rest is inferred from the germline J gene. Trimming removed 6 bases from V and 4 bases from J; junction bases left unmatched: 5. Germline V gene data show CDR1 as DFQATT and CDR2 as SNEGSKA (reference sequence). The CDR3 loop spans 13 amino acids.

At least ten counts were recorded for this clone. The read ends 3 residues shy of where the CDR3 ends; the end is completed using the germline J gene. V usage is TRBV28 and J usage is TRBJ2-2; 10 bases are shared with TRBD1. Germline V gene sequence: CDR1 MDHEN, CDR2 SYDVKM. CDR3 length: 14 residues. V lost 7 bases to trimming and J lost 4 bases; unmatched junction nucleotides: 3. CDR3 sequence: CASTRTGGTGELFF. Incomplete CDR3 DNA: TGTGCCAGCACCAGGACAGGGGGCACCGGGGAG.

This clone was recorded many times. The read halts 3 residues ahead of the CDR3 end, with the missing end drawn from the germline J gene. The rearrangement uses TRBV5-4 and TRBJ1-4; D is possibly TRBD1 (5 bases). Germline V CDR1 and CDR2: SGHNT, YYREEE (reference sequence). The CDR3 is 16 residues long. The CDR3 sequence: CASSLEGRSRNSPLFF. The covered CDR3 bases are TGTGCCAGCAGCTTGGAGGGGAGGTCGAGGAATTCACCA.

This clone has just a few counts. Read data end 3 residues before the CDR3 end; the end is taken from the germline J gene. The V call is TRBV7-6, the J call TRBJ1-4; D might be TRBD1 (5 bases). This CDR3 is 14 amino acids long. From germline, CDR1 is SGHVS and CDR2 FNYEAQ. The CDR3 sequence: CASSPDIDNSPLFF. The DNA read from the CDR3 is TGTGCCAGCAGCCCGGACATAGATAATTCACCA.

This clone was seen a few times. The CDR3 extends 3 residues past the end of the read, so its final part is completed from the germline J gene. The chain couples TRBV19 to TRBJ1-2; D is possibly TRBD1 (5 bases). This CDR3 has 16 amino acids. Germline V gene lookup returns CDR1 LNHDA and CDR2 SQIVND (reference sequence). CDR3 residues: CASSLGTSSFTDTYTF. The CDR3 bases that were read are TGTGCCAGTAGTCTTGGGACTAGCTCCTTCACAGATACC.

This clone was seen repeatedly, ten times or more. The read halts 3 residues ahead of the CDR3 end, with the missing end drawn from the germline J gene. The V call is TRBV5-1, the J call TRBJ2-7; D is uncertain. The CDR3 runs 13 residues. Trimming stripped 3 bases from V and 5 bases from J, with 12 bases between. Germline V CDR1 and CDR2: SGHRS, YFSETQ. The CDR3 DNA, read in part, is TGCGCCAGCAGCTCGGTCCCCCTGGACGAG. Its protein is CASSSVPLDE. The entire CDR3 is CASSSVPLDEQYF. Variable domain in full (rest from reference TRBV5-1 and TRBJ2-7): KAGVTQTPRYLIKTRGQQVTLSCSPISGHRSVSWYQQTPGQGLQFLFEYFSETQRNKGNFPGRFSGRQFSNSRSEMNVSTLELGDSALYLCASSSVPLDEQYFGPGTRLTVT.

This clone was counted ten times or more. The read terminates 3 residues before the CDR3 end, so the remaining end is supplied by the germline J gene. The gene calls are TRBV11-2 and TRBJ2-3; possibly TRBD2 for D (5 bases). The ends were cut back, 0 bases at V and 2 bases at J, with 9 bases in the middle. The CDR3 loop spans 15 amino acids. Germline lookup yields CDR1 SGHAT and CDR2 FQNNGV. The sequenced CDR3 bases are TGTGCCAGCAGCTTAGAAGCGGCAGCCACAGATACG. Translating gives CASSLEAAATDT. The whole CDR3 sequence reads CASSLEAAATDTQYF. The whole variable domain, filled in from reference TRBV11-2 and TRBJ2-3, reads EAGVAQSPRYKIIEKRQSVAFWCNPISGHATLYWYQQILGQGPKLLIQFQNNGVVDDSQLPKDRFSAERLKGVDSTLKIQPAKLEDSAVYLCASSLEAAATDTQYFGPGTRLTVL.

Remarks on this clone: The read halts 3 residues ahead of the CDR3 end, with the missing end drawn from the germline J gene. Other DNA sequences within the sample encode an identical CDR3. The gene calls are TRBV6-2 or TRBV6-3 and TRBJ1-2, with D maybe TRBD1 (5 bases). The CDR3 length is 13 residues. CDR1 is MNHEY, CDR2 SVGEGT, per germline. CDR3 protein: CASSYRETDTYTF. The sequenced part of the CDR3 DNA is TGTGCCAGCAGTTACCGAGAGACAGATACC.

The CDR3 region is CASSMGSGSGKLFF. The part of the CDR3 DNA that was read is TGTGCCAGTAGTATGGGCAGTGGAAGTGGAAAA. The rearrangement links TRBV19 to TRBJ1-4; D is ambiguous. With the read ending 3 residues before the CDR3 end, the germline J gene is used to fill in that end. With 3 bases removed from V and 10 bases from J, the gap between germline ends came to 15 bases. Germline V gene sequence: CDR1 LNHDA, CDR2 SQIVND (reference sequence). The CDR3 has 14 amino acids.

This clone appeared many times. The part of the CDR3 DNA that was read is TGCAGTGCTAGAGGGACTAGCCAAGAGACC. Translation: CSARGTSQET. The full CDR3 is CSARGTSQETQYF. The V call is TRBV20-1, the J call TRBJ2-5; 7 nucleotides match TRBD2. The read finishes 3 residues shy of the CDR3 end, and the germline J gene is used to complete it. Germline V gives CDR1 DFQATT, CDR2 SNEGSKA (reference sequence). The CDR3 totals 13 residues. Losses at the gene ends were 1 base for V and 1 base for J; bases not matched to a gene: 0.

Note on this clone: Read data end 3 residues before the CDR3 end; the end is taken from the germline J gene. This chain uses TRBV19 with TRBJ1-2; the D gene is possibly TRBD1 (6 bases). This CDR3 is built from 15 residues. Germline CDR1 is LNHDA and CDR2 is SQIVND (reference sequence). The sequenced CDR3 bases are TGTGCCAGTAGTATCCGCAGCGGGGGCTCCTACGAC. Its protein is CASSIRSGGSYD. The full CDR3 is CASSIRSGGSYDYTF.

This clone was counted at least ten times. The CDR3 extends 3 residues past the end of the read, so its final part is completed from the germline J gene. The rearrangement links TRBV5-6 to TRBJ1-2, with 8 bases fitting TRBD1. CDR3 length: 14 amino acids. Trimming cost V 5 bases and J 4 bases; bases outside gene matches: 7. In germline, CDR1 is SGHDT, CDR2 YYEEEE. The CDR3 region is CASRLRTGTYGYTF. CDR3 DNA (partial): TGTGCCAGCAGACTGAGGACAGGGACCTATGGC.

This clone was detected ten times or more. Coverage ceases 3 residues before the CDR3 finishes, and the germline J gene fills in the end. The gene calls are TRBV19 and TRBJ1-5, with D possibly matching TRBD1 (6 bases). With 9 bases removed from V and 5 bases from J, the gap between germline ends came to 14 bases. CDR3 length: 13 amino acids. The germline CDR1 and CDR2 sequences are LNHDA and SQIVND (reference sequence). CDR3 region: CASLGGRYQPQHF. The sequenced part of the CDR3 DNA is TGTGCCAGCTTGGGGGGGCGGTATCAGCCC.

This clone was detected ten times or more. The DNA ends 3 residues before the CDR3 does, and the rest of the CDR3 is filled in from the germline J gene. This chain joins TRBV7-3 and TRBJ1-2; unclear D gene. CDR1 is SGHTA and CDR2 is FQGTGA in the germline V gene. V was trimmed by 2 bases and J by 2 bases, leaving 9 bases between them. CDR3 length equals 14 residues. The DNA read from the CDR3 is TGTGCCAGCAGCTTAGAGGGCAGCAACTATGGC. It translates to CASSLEGSNYG. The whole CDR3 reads CASSLEGSNYGYTF.

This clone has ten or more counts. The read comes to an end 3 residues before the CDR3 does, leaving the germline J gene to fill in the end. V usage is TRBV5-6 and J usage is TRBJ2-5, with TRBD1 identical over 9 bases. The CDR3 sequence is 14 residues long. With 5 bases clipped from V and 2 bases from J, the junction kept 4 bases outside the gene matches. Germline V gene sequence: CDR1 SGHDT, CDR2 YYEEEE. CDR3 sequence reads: CASRRTGEQETQYF. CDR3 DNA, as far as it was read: TGTGCCAGCAGGAGGACAGGGGAACAAGAGACC.

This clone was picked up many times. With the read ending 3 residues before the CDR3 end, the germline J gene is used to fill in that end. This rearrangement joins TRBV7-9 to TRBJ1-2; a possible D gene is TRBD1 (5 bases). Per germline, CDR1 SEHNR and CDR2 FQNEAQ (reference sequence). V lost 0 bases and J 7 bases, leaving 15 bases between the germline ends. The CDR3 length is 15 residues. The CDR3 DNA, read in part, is TGTGCCAGCAGCTTAGCCCAGGGTCAGGGTATTGGC. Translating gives CASSLAQGQGIG. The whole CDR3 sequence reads CASSLAQGQGIGYTF.

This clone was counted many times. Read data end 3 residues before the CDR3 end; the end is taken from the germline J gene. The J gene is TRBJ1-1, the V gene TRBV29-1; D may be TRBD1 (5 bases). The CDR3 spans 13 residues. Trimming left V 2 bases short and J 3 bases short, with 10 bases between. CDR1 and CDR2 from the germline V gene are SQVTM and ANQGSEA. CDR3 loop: CSVERQGHTEAFF. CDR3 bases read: TGCAGCGTTGAAAGGCAGGGCCACACTGAA.

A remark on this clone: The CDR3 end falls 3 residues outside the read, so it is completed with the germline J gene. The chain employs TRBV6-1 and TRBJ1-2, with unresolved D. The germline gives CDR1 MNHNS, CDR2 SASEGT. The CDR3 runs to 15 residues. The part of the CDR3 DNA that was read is TGTGCCAGCAGTGAACTAGCGGGCTCCTACAATGAC. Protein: CASSELAGSYND. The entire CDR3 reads CASSELAGSYNDYTF.

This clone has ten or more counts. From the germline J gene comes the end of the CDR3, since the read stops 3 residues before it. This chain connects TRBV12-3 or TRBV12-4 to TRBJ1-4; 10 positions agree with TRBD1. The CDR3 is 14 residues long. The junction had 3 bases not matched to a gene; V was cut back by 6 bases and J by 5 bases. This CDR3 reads CASRWTGGNEKLFF. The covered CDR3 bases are TGTGCCAGCAGGTGGACAGGGGGAAATGAAAAA.

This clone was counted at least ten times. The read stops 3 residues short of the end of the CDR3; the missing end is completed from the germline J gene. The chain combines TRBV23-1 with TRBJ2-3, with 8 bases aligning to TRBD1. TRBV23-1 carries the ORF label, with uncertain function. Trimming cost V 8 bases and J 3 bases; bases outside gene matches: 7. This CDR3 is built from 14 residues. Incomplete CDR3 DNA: TGCGCCAGCCCTCAGGGGGCTGGGACAGATACG. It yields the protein CASPQGAGTDT. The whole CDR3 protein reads CASPQGAGTDTQYF.

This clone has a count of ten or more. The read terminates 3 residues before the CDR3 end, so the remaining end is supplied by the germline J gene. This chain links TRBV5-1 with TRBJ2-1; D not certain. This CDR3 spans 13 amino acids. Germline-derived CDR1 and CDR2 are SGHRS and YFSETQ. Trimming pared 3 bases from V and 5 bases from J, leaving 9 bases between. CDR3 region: CASSSLSNNEQFF. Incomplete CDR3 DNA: TGCGCCAGCAGCTCCCTAAGCAACAATGAG. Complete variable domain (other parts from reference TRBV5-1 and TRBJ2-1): KAGVTQTPRYLIKTRGQQVTLSCSPISGHRSVSWYQQTPGQGLQFLFEYFSETQRNKGNFPGRFSGRQFSNSRSEMNVSTLELGDSALYLCASSSLSNNEQFFGPGTRLTVL.

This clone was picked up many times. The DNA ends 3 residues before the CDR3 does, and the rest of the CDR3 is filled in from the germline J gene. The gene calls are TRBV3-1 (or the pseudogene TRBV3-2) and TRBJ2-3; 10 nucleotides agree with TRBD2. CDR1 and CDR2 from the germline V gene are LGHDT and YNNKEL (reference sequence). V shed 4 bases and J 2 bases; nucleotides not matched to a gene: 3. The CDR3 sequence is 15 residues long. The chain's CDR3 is CASSLTSGVTDTQYF. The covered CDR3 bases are TGTGCCAGCAGCCTAACTAGCGGGGTCACAGATACG.

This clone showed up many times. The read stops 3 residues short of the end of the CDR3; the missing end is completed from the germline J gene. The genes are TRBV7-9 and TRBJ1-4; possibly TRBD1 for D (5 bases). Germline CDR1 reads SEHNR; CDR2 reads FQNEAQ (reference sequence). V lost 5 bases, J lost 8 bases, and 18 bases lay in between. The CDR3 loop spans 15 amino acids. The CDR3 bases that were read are TGTGCCAGCAGCCAGGGCGGAGGGCTGTACGAAAAA. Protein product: CASSQGGGLYEK. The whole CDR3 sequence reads CASSQGGGLYEKLFF.

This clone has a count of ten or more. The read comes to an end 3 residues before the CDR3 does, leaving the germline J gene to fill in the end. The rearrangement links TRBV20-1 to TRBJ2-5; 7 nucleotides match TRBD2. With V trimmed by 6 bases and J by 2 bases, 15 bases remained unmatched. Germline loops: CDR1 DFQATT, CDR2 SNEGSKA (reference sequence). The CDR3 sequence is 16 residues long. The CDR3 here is CSATNAASGDQETQYF. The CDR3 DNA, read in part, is TGCAGTGCAACGAACGCGGCTAGCGGAGATCAAGAGACC.

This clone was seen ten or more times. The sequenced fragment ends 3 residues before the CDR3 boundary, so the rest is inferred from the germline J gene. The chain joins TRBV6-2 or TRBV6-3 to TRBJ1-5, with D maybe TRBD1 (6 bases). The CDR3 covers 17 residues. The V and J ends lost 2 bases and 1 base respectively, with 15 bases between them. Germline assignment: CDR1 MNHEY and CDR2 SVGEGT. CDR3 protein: CASSYLGRGRSNQPQHF. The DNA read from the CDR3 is TGTGCCAGCAGTTACCTCGGGAGGGGGAGAAGCAATCAGCCC.

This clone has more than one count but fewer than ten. Incomplete CDR3 DNA: TGTGCCAGCAGCGGTAGCGGGGGCCCTGCTCGG. Amino acids: CASSGSGGPAR. The CDR3 as a whole reads CASSGSGGPARIYF. The J gene is TRBJ1-3, the V gene TRBV7-2; tentative D call: TRBD1 (6 bases). The read halts 3 residues ahead of the CDR3 end, with the missing end drawn from the germline J gene. The CDR3 contains 14 residues. Germline V CDR1 and CDR2: SGHTA, FQGNSA.